The 7 T cell receptor beta chains in this list originate from one sample, sequenced in a study of blood T cells in healthy people across ages. A sample-barcoded 5' primer and a J-beta primer mix were used in a second PCR of roughly 7 to 12 cycles. MiXCR, run by TCRdb on the 5' RACE reads, gives a single entry per CDR3 protein. The top ten clones hold around 32% of a sample with some 640,000 distinct CDR3 sequences, 45% to 50% of them seen once. The source material was blood. Source of these receptors: a woman aged 60-70 years in good health.

For this clonotype: The junction and the germline gene differ at one end; a read error may be behind it. V is TRBV5-1 and J is TRBJ2-3, with TRBD2 matching 8 bases. CDR1 is SGHRS, CDR2 YFSETQ, per germline. The CDR3 is 15 residues long. The CDR3, as DNA: TGCGCCAGCAGCTTAGCGGGACTAGGGGTAGATACGCGGTATTTT. Its protein product is CASSLAGLGVDTRYF.

V usage is TRBV28 and J usage is TRBJ2-5, with unresolved D. V was trimmed by 3 bases and J by 4 bases, leaving 12 bases between them. The germline CDR1 and CDR2 sequences are MDHEN and SYDVKM. The CDR3 spans 14 residues. CDR3 nucleotide sequence: TGTGCCAGCAGTTTGAAATTATCTGGAGAGACCCAGTACTTC. Protein: CASSLKLSGETQYF.

This clonotype was detected only a few times. The chain combines TRBV9 with TRBJ2-5; no reliable D call. Trimming cost V 0 bases and J 2 bases, with 8 bases left between them. Germline CDR1 reads SGDLS; CDR2 reads YYNGEE. The CDR3 runs to 14 residues. The CDR3 region is CASSVGALQETQYF. CDR3 coding DNA: TGTGCCAGCAGCGTAGGTGCATTGCAAGAGACCCAGTACTTC. Full variable domain (rest looked up from reference TRBV9 and TRBJ2-5): DSGVTQTPKHLITATGQRVTLRCSPRSGDLSVYWYQQSLDQGLQFLIQYYNGEERAKGNILERFSAQQFPDLHSELNLSSLELGDSALYFCASSVGALQETQYFGPGTRLLVL.

The sample holds one count of this clonotype. The chain has TRBV25-1 and TRBJ2-6; TRBD1 aligns across 8 bases. CDR1 is MGHDK and CDR2 is SYGVNS in the germline V gene. This CDR3 is built from 17 residues. V dropped 6 bases and J dropped 0; count of bases not matched to a gene: 7. The CDR3 sequence is CASRGTGPFSGANVLTF. The DNA for the CDR3 is TGTGCCAGCAGAGGGACAGGACCGTTCTCTGGGGCCAACGTCCTGACTTTC.

The CDR3 DNA is TGTGCCAGCAGCTTAGTCGGGACTAGTCGCCCCAATGAGCAGTTCTTC. It encodes CASSLVGTSRPNEQFF. The J gene is TRBJ2-1, the V gene TRBV7-9; 8 bases align to TRBD2. V dropped 1 base and J dropped 6; count of bases not matched to a gene: 8. The germline CDR1 and CDR2 sequences are SEHNR and FQNEAQ (reference sequence). The CDR3 is 16 residues long.

The J gene is TRBJ2-7, the V gene TRBV3-1, with 7 bases that match TRBD2. This CDR3 comprises 14 residues. V was pared by 6 bases and J by 4 bases, with 9 bases of the junction left unmatched. From germline, CDR1 is LGHDT and CDR2 YNNKEL (reference sequence). The CDR3 coding sequence is TGTGCCAGCAGGGACGGCTGGGAGGGATACGAGCAGTACTTC. Its protein product is CASRDGWEGYEQYF.

The genes are TRBV29-1 and TRBJ2-4; a possible D gene is TRBD2 (7 bases). CDR1 is SQVTM, CDR2 ANQGSEA, per germline. V was shortened by 8 bases and J by 13 bases, with 27 bases between the two germline ends. This CDR3 comprises 14 residues. CDR3 sequence: CSCSRGASYNEQYF. The CDR3 bases are TGCAGCTGTAGTCGGGGGGCCTCCTACAATGAGCAGTACTTC.